This entry is about one TCR beta chain. The antigen is not known. Assay: immunoSEQ multiplex PCR; the TCRdb copy retains only in-frame clones and omits some. The data show just over 14,000 clones, 80% to 90% seen once. With 6 bases removed from V and 4 bases from J, the gap between germline ends came to 15 bases. The CDR3 consists of 14 residues. Germline V gene lookup returns CDR1 MNHNY and CDR2 SVGAGI (reference sequence). The data were taken from a study of monozygotic twins with cystic fibrosis. Study-level points and caveats: Monozygotic CF twins shared more identical nucleotide clonotypes than unrelated patients. Co-twins had the most similar V usage for 13 of 16 pairs, J for 8.

The chain links TRBV6-6 to TRBJ2-5, with TRBD2 as a possible D gene (5 bases). Sequencing input: blood. The source is a boy aged 5-17 years with cystic fibrosis. CDR3 sequence reads: CASSRGLSGETQYF. The CDR3 coding sequence is TGTGCCAGCAGCCGTGGACTTTCCGGAGAGACCCAGTACTTC.